The 18 T cell receptor beta chains given below trace back to one sample, sequenced in a study of PD-1 blockade in mismatch repair-deficient tumors. The protocol was immunoSEQ multiplex PCR, while the TCRdb copy is restricted to in-frame clones and leaves out a portion. The repertoire consists of approximately 38,000 clones, with about four fifths occurring once and the leading ten covering 22%. Source: peripheral blood, taken 4 weeks after starting pembrolizumab. The receptors derive from an adult with mismatch repair-deficient cancer.

This sequence joins TRBV28 and TRBJ1-2; the match to TRBD1 covers 9 bases. The CDR3 is 14 amino acids. Looked up from germline, CDR1 is MDHEN and CDR2 is SYDVKM. J lost 4 bases, V lost 6 bases, and 6 bases had no gene match. Here the CDR3 reads CASRPTGGIYGYTF. CDR3 nucleotide sequence: TGTGCCAGCAGGCCAACAGGGGGCATCTATGGCTACACCTTC.

The chain carries TRBV4-3 and TRBJ2-7; 9 nucleotides agree with TRBD1. In germline, CDR1 is LGHNA, CDR2 YSLEER. V lost 1 base to trimming and J lost 4 bases; unmatched junction nucleotides: 5. This CDR3 is built from 15 residues. As DNA, the CDR3 is TGCGCCAGCAGCCAAGGTAGACAGGGGGTTTACGAGCAGTACTTC. This gives the protein CASSQGRQGVYEQYF.

CDR3 DNA: TGTGCCATCAGCGACAGGGGGCACACTGAAGCTTTCTTT. Translated: CAISDRGHTEAFF. The chain recombines TRBV10-3 with TRBJ1-1, with 10 nucleotides matching TRBD1. This CDR3 comprises 13 residues. V gave up 6 bases and J gave up 3 bases; unmatched junction bases: 1. The germline CDR1 and CDR2 sequences are ENHRY and SYGVKD.

CDR3 sequence: CASSYSDSTYEQYF. In DNA form, the CDR3 reads TGTGCCAGCAGTTACTCGGACAGTACCTACGAGCAGTACTTC. The gene calls are TRBV6-5 and TRBJ2-7, with D possibly matching TRBD1 (6 bases). The CDR3 is 14 residues long. Germline lookup yields CDR1 MNHEY and CDR2 SVGAGI. V lost 0 bases and J lost 2, with 8 bases in between.

This sequence joins TRBV28 and TRBJ1-1, with D possibly TRBD1 on 6 matching bases. V was pared by 7 bases and J by 8 bases, with 20 bases between. Germline CDR1 MDHEN, CDR2 SYDVKM. The CDR3 loop spans 14 amino acids. Here the CDR3 reads CASNTLGGGAEAFF. The CDR3 nucleotides are TGTGCCAGCAATACCCTTGGTGGGGGGGCAGAAGCTTTCTTT.

The chain is built from TRBV11-3 and TRBJ2-7; TRBD2 aligns across 13 bases. The CDR3 loop spans 16 amino acids. V trimming: 5 bases; J trimming: 5 bases; junction bases outside the gene matches: 9. Germline loops: CDR1 SGHNT, CDR2 YENEEA. The CDR3 nucleotides are TGTGCCAGCAGCCAAACTAGGACTAGCGGGAGTCACGAGCAGTACTTC. It encodes CASSQTRTSGSHEQYF.

A few counts support this clone. A read error may account for a junction end that differs from germline. The chain recombines TRBV4-1 with TRBJ2-7, with D tentatively TRBD2 (5 bases). Per germline, CDR1 MGHRA and CDR2 YSYEKL. The CDR3 runs 13 residues. The CDR3 reads CASSQDRAQPTGF. Written as DNA, the CDR3 is TGCGCCAGCAGCCAAGATAGGGCCCAACCAACGGGGTTC.

This clone has just a few counts. V usage is TRBV27 and J usage is TRBJ1-4; D remains unclear. Looked up from germline, CDR1 is MNHEY and CDR2 is SMNVEV (reference sequence). The CDR3 totals 15 residues. Trimming took 0 bases from V and 8 from J, leaving 13 bases between them. As DNA, the CDR3 is TGTGCCAGCAGTTTATCGAGCGGGTCTGGAGAAAAACTGTTTTTT. Protein sequence: CASSLSSGSGEKLFF.

DNA of the CDR3: TGTGCCAGTAGTAGGAACGACAGGACGGCGGATACGCAGTATTTT. This sequence encodes CASSRNDRTADTQYF. The rearrangement joins TRBV19 to TRBJ2-3; D might be TRBD1 (6 bases). Germline V gene lookup returns CDR1 LNHDA and CDR2 SQIVND (reference sequence). The V end was cut by 4 bases, the J end by 6 bases, with 17 bases between. CDR3 length: 15 amino acids.

The chain joins TRBV4-3 to TRBJ2-1, with 10 bases fitting TRBD2. V shed 1 base, J shed 10 bases, and the junction held 10 bases outside the gene matches. CDR1 and CDR2 (germline): LGHNA, YSLEER. CDR3 length equals 16 residues. CDR3 sequence (DNA): TGCGCCAGCAGCCAAGCCGGCCTAGCGGGAGTTAACGAGCAGTTCTTC. Translated, it gives CASSQAGLAGVNEQFF.

The chain carries TRBV15 and TRBJ2-7, with D possibly being TRBD1 (6 bases). CDR3 length: 15 residues. The V gene's germline CDR1 is LNHNV and CDR2 YYDKDF (reference sequence). V was trimmed by 1 base and J by 1 base, leaving 11 bases between them. The CDR3 spells CATSRGTVLSYEQYF. In DNA form, the CDR3 reads TGTGCCACCAGCAGAGGGACAGTCTTATCCTACGAGCAGTACTTC.

This chain joins TRBV4-1 and TRBJ2-7; TRBD2 might be the D (5 bases). Trimming shortened V by 0 bases and J by 1 base, and 19 bases separated the two germline ends. This CDR3 has 18 amino acids. Germline CDR1 and CDR2: MGHRA and YSYEKL. The CDR3, as DNA: TGCGCCAGCAGCCAAGAACCCGCGGGTCCTGGGGTTTCCTACGAGCAGTACTTC. Translation: CASSQEPAGPGVSYEQYF.

The chain carries TRBV6-5 and TRBJ2-7; D might be TRBD1 or TRBD2, each matching 5 bases. This CDR3 region has 16 residues. Trimming shortened V by 0 bases and J by 0 bases, and 12 bases separated the two germline ends. Germline V gene sequence: CDR1 MNHEY, CDR2 SVGAGI. The CDR3 spells CASSYSIRDVSYEQYF. Here the CDR3 DNA reads TGTGCCAGCAGTTACTCGATCCGGGACGTCTCCTACGAGCAGTACTTC.

This clone has only a few counts. This chain uses TRBV30 with TRBJ1-5; the match to TRBD1 covers 8 bases. CDR3 length equals 16 residues. Trimming took 1 base from V and 2 from J; bases not matched to a gene: 7. Germline V gene sequence: CDR1 GTSNPN, CDR2 SVGIG (reference sequence). The CDR3 nucleotides are TGTGCCTGGAGTGCCCGGACAGGGAGAGGCAATCAGCCCCAGCATTTT. This sequence encodes CAWSARTGRGNQPQHF.

This rearrangement joins TRBV6-1 to TRBJ2-7, with a tentative D call TRBD1 (5 bases). V was shortened by 2 bases and J by 0 bases, with 14 bases between the two germline ends. Germline assignment: CDR1 MNHNS and CDR2 SASEGT. The CDR3 is made up of 16 amino acids. The CDR3 sequence is CASSELPGIVSYEQYF. The CDR3 region has the DNA TGTGCCAGCAGTGAACTCCCAGGGATCGTCTCCTACGAGCAGTACTTC.

This chain uses TRBV6-6 with TRBJ2-1; TRBD2 is a possible D gene (5 bases). Germline-derived CDR1 and CDR2 are MNHNY and SVGAGI (reference sequence). The germline V and J ends were trimmed by 5 bases and 0 bases, with 14 bases remaining between them. The CDR3 spans 16 residues. CDR3 loop: CASSPRRGRSYNEQFF. In nucleotides, the CDR3 is TGTGCCAGCAGTCCGCGGAGAGGGCGCTCCTACAATGAGCAGTTCTTC.

The chain joins TRBV27 to TRBJ2-2, with D tentatively TRBD2 (6 bases). Germline lookup yields CDR1 MNHEY and CDR2 SMNVEV (reference sequence). Trimming shortened V by 4 bases and J by 0 bases, and 15 bases separated the two germline ends. CDR3 length: 17 residues. CDR3 sequence (DNA): TGTGCCAGCAGTTCGATATTACTAGCCACGAACACCGGGGAGCTGTTTTTT. Residues: CASSSILLATNTGELFF.

The chain couples TRBV19 to TRBJ2-7; perhaps TRBD2 as D (5 bases). The CDR3 runs to 15 residues. With 1 base removed from V and 1 base from J, the gap between germline ends came to 11 bases. Germline V gene sequence: CDR1 LNHDA, CDR2 SQIVND (reference sequence). The CDR3 loop reads CASSIASGSSYEQYF. Here the CDR3 DNA reads TGTGCCAGTAGTATAGCCTCGGGGAGTTCCTACGAGCAGTACTTC.